This TCR beta chain comes out of a study of human T cells and chemical hapten exposure. Time point in this sample: patch test 1, 2 weeks after DPC sensitization. The treatment: therapeutic diphenylcyclopropenone sensitization with weekly scalp DPC. The total RNA was obtained from whole blood that was not fractionated. CDR3 length: 12 amino acids. Germline assignment: CDR1 SGHAT and CDR2 FQNNGV. The J segment lost 8 bases and the V segment lost 3 bases, leaving 3 bases of the junction unmatched. This clonotype was counted only a few times. The antigen remains undetermined. Broader study findings: Counts of expanded TCRs at PT1 were positively correlated with patch test score.

From the RACE reads, TCRdb called clonotypes with MiXCR, one entry per CDR3 protein. Of around 52,000 distinct CDR3 sequences in the sample, 9.3% were seen once. The sequence was obtained from a woman between 40 and 55 years old with alopecia areata. Some clones in this sample may be carry-over from other donors' samples. The genes are TRBV11-2 and TRBJ1-1; 7 nucleotides align to TRBD1. The sample here was whole blood, taken in connection with sensitization to the hapten diphenylcyclopropenone (DPC). CDR3 amino acids: CASSLVTGEAFF. The CDR3 region has the DNA TGTGCCAGCAGCTTGGTGACAGGGGAAGCTTTCTTT.